One sample yielded the 4 T cell receptor beta chains listed below, sequenced in a study of T cell repertoires in cytomegalovirus infection. TCRdb used MiXCR to reprocess the reads, holding one entry per CDR3 protein. The table shows 80,000 to 130,000 distinct CDR3 sequences, with 20% to 30% occurring only once. Sequencing was done on a sample of CD8+ T cells from PBMCs. These receptors came from a human donor in good health (CMV status not recorded). Some clones in this sample may be carry-over from other donors' samples.

This clonotype turned up a few times. The chain uses TRBV2 and TRBJ2-5; D is uncertain. The CDR3 consists of 13 residues. CDR1 and CDR2 (germline): SNHLY, FYNNEI. The V gene lost 3 bases and the J gene lost 4 bases, with 9 bases spanning the gap. Here the CDR3 reads CASSEEDLETQYF. The CDR3 coding sequence is TGTGCCAGCAGTGAGGAAGATTTAGAGACCCAGTACTTC.

The chain joins TRBV30 to TRBJ2-7, with 8 bases aligning to TRBD1. V lost 3 bases, J lost 6 bases, and 4 bases stayed unmatched. CDR3 length: 12 amino acids. Germline assignment: CDR1 GTSNPN and CDR2 SVGIG (reference sequence). The CDR3 loop reads CAWSHGQGEQYF. The CDR3 DNA is TGTGCCTGGAGCCACGGACAGGGCGAGCAGTACTTC.

V and J are TRBV20-1 and TRBJ1-5; TRBD1 is a possible D gene (5 bases). Germline CDR1 DFQATT, CDR2 SNEGSKA (reference sequence). Trimming stripped 0 bases from V and 2 bases from J, with 11 bases between. This CDR3 is built from 15 residues. CDR3 protein: CSARDRGRGNQPQHF. The CDR3 DNA sequence: TGCAGTGCTAGAGATAGGGGCAGGGGCAATCAGCCCCAGCATTTT.

This clonotype came up a few times. This chain joins TRBV7-3 and TRBJ1-1; D is ambiguous. With 1 base removed from V and 4 bases from J, the gap between germline ends came to 13 bases. Germline CDR1 SGHTA, CDR2 FQGTGA. The CDR3 covers 15 residues. In DNA, the CDR3 is TGTGCCAGCAGCTTAAAAGGTTCCGGAGGCACTGAAGCTTTCTTT. Amino acid sequence: CASSLKGSGGTEAFF.